A selection of T cell receptor beta chains follows, all from one sample in a study of cytomegalovirus exposure and HLA in healthy donors. Repertoires were generated with immunoSEQ multiplex PCR, while TCRdb's copy carries only in-frame clones and drops some. Among about 160,000 clones, roughly 80% were seen once, and the ten largest hold 7%. The sample comprised PBMCs. These receptors all come from a woman aged 30 to 39 in good health and CMV-seropositive. Both conserved end residues are part of each CDR3. D genes are given only for firm matches. The listing skips clone size in some rows; elsewhere it reads once, few, many or a size class.

clone size,V gene,J gene,D gene,CDR3 protein,CDR3 DNA
.,TRBV4-3,TRBJ2-4,.,CASSQGRWVNIQYF,TGCGCCAGCAGCCAAGGGCGGTGGGTCAACATTCAGTACTTC
once,TRBV11-2,TRBJ1-2,TRBD1,CASSLFQGDSLSYTF,TGTGCCAGCAGCTTGTTCCAGGGGGATTCCCTTAGCTACACCTTC
.,TRBV6-4,TRBJ2-7,.,CASSGAPGRRGDYEQYF,TGTGCCAGCAGTGGTGCCCCTGGACGGCGCGGGGACTACGAGCAGTACTTC
.,TRBV7-2,TRBJ1-6,.,CASSRQYNSPLHF,TGTGCCAGCAGTCGACAGTACAATTCACCCCTCCACTTT
.,TRBV19,TRBJ2-4,.,CASSIRRVFDIQYF,TGTGCCAGTAGTATCCGACGGGTTTTCGACATTCAGTACTTC
.,TRBV28,TRBJ1-1,.,CASSLLGGGTTEAFF,TGTGCCAGCAGTTTATTGGGGGGGGGCACCACTGAAGCTTTCTTT
.,TRBV4-1,TRBJ1-5,.,CASSYFAGLDQPQHF,TGCGCCAGCAGTTACTTTGCAGGGCTGGATCAGCCCCAGCATTTT
.,TRBV6-1,TRBJ1-1,TRBD1,CASLKDRGSPEAFF,TGTGCCAGCCTGAAGGACAGGGGTTCCCCTGAAGCTTTCTTT
.,TRBV11-2,TRBJ2-2,.,CASSSRTTRGELFF,TGTGCCAGCAGCTCAAGGACTACCCGGGGAGAGCTGTTTTTT
few,TRBV6-6,TRBJ2-3,.,CASRQSGTDTQYF,TGTGCCAGCAGACAGTCTGGCACAGATACGCAGTATTTT
once,TRBV2,TRBJ1-5,TRBD1,CASSGDRGLNQPQHF,TGTGCCAGCAGCGGGGACAGGGGCCTCAATCAGCCCCAGCATTTT
.,TRBV7-2,TRBJ1-6,.,CASSLLFGGSYNSPLHF,TGTGCCAGCAGCTTATTATTTGGAGGCTCCTATAATTCACCCCTCCACTTT
.,TRBV19,TRBJ1-1,.,CASSNGAEAFF,TGTGCCAGTAGCAACGGTGCTGAAGCTTTCTTT
.,TRBV9,TRBJ1-6,TRBD1,CASSEQGANYNSPLHF,TGTGCCAGCAGCGAACAGGGGGCGAACTATAATTCACCCCTCCACTTT
.,TRBV5-5,TRBJ1-2,.,CASSFSDYGYTF,TGTGCCAGCAGCTTCAGTGACTATGGCTACACCTTC
.,TRBV7-6,TRBJ1-2,.,CASSPVRREGSSNYGYTF,TGTGCCAGCAGCCCAGTAAGGAGGGAAGGTAGTTCTAACTATGGCTACACCTTC
.,TRBV6-5,TRBJ2-1,.,CASREGIYNEQFF,TGTGCCAGCAGGGAGGGGATCTACAATGAGCAGTTCTTC
.,TRBV5-6,TRBJ2-2,TRBD1,CASSLKRTGGASGELFF,TGTGCCAGCAGCTTGAAGCGGACAGGGGGCGCGTCCGGGGAGCTGTTTTTT
.,TRBV6-6,TRBJ1-1,TRBD1,CASRVGQGVTEAFF,TGTGCCAGCAGGGTGGGACAGGGGGTCACTGAAGCTTTCTTT
once,TRBV13,TRBJ2-2,.,CASSRTGELFF,TGTGCCAGCAGCCGCACCGGGGAGCTGTTTTTT
.,TRBV9,TRBJ1-1,.,CASSPIQATEDFF,TGTGCCAGCAGCCCCATCCAAGCCACTGAAGATTTCTTT
.,TRBV13,TRBJ1-1,TRBD1,CASSPRGIRDTEAFF,TGTGCCAGCAGCCCCAGGGGGATCCGGGACACTGAAGCTTTCTTT
few,TRBV19,TRBJ2-4,.,CASKGRGTKNIQYF,TGTGCCAGTAAGGGTCGGGGGACCAAAAACATTCAGTACTTC
once,TRBV30,TRBJ1-2,.,CAWTPPRSGGYTF,TGTGCCTGGACGCCCCCCCGAAGCGGGGGCTACACCTTC
.,TRBV4-1,TRBJ1-2,TRBD1,CASSQKLGQGYGYTF,TGCGCCAGCAGCCAAAAACTGGGACAGGGCTACGGCTACACCTTC
.,TRBV19,TRBJ2-3,TRBD1,CASSPGWDRATDTQYF,TGTGCCAGTAGTCCTGGATGGGACAGGGCCACAGATACGCAGTATTTT
.,TRBV7-3,TRBJ2-7,.,CASSPGQHYEQYF,TGTGCCAGTTCCCCGGGACAACACTACGAGCAGTACTTC
.,TRBV11-2,TRBJ2-1,.,CASSLAHNGDEQFF,TGTGCCAGCAGCTTAGCACATAACGGGGATGAGCAGTTCTTC
.,TRBV27,TRBJ2-1,TRBD2,CASSLLAGGDEQFF,TGTGCCAGCAGTTTATTGGCGGGGGGAGATGAGCAGTTCTTC
.,TRBV18,TRBJ2-3,TRBD1,CASSKQGVSQRPATTDTQYF,TGTGCCAGCTCAAAACAGGGGGTTAGTCAGCGACCAGCGACCACAGATACGCAGTATTTT
.,TRBV6-5,TRBJ2-5,.,CASRGDRHFQETQYF,TGTGCCAGCAGGGGAGACCGGCACTTCCAAGAGACCCAGTACTTC
.,TRBV9,TRBJ1-3,.,CASSVDIRVSGNTIYF,TGTGCCAGCAGCGTAGACATCAGGGTCTCTGGAAACACCATATATTTT
.,TRBV19,TRBJ2-5,.,CASRDSKETQYF,TGTGCCAGTAGGGACAGCAAAGAGACCCAGTACTTC
.,TRBV2,TRBJ1-2,.,CASSVGGGLGTF,TGTGCCAGCAGTGTAGGCGGGGGTCTTGGCACCTTC
.,TRBV7-6,TRBJ2-5,TRBD2,CASSPLAGGQETQYF,TGTGCCAGCAGCCCCTTAGCGGGGGGCCAAGAGACCCAGTACTTC
.,TRBV21-1,TRBJ1-2,.,CASRKNTGHNYGYTF,TGTGCCAGCAGAAAAAACACAGGGCATAACTATGGCTACACCTTC
.,TRBV13,TRBJ1-2,.,CASSLGQGNYGYTF,TGTGCCAGCAGCTTAGGCCAGGGGAACTATGGCTACACCTTC
few,TRBV6-5,TRBJ2-5,TRBD2,CASSYQPSGGQETQYF,TGTGCCAGCAGTTATCAGCCTAGCGGGGGACAAGAGACCCAGTACTTC
once,TRBV6-6,TRBJ1-2,TRBD1,CASSLQTGRRSGYTF,TGTGCCAGCAGTCTCCAGACAGGGAGGAGGTCTGGCTACACCTTC
.,TRBV18,TRBJ2-6,.,CASSPYLQGSSGANVLTF,TGTGCCAGCTCACCCTATCTACAGGGTTCCTCTGGGGCCAACGTCCTGACTTTC
.,TRBV11-2,TRBJ1-4,.,CASSLDRRGKNEKLFF,TGTGCCAGCAGCTTAGATAGAAGGGGGAAGAATGAAAAACTGTTTTTT
.,TRBV7-9,TRBJ2-5,.,CASSLGATQYF,TGTGCCAGCAGCTTAGGAGCAACCCAGTACTTC
.,TRBV9,TRBJ2-7,.,CASSAEGRRSWGEQYF,TGTGCCAGCAGCGCCGAAGGGAGGCGTTCCTGGGGGGAGCAGTACTTC
.,TRBV5-1,TRBJ2-1,TRBD1,CASGTGPEDEQFF,TGCGCCAGCGGGACAGGCCCAGAGGATGAGCAGTTCTTC
.,TRBV5-6,TRBJ1-2,.,CASSLLDTLYGYTF,TGTGCCAGCAGTCTCCTTGACACACTCTATGGCTACACCTTC
.,TRBV6-5,TRBJ2-5,TRBD2,CASSPLAGGPYF,TGTGCCAGCAGTCCACTAGCGGGAGGGCCCTACTTC
.,TRBV6-5,TRBJ2-5,.,CASSYSEGTETQYF,TGTGCCAGCAGTTACTCGGAGGGAACAGAGACCCAGTACTTC
.,TRBV5-1,TRBJ2-7,.,CASSSGGVFYEQYF,TGCGCCAGCAGCTCCGGCGGGGTATTCTACGAGCAGTACTTC
.,TRBV27,TRBJ1-2,.,CASGPQGFVYGYTF,TGTGCCAGCGGACCCCAGGGGTTTGTCTATGGCTACACCTTC
few,TRBV5-5,TRBJ2-3,.,CASSLGWKTGRDTQYF,TGTGCCAGCAGCTTGGGCTGGAAGACAGGTAGAGATACGCAGTATTTT
once,TRBV9,TRBJ2-2,.,CASSVASTGELFF,TGTGCCAGCAGCGTAGCCAGCACCGGGGAGCTGTTTTTT
.,TRBV6-5,TRBJ2-7,.,CASSFLYEQYF,TGTGCCAGCAGTTTCCTCTACGAGCAGTACTTC
.,TRBV5-4,TRBJ1-6,TRBD1,CASSSGQGRSYNSPLHF,TGTGCCAGCAGCTCTGGACAGGGGAGAAGCTATAATTCACCCCTCCACTTT